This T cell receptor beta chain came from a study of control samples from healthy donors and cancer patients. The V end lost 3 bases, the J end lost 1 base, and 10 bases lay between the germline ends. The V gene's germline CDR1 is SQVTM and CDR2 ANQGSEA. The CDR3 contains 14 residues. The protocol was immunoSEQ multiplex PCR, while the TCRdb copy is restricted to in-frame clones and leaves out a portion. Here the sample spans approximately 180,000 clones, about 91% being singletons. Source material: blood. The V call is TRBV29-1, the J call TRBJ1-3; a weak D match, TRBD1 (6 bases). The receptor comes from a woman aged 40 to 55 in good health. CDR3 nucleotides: TGCAGCGTTGAGGGGGCTTTGTCTGGAAACACCATATATTTT. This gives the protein CSVEGALSGNTIYF.